These 20 T cell receptor beta chains were sequenced from one sample in a study of blood T cell repertoires in COVID-19. Only in-frame clones appear in the TCRdb table, and some are missing; sequencing was by immunoSEQ multiplex PCR. The sample contains 170,000 or so clones, 90% to 95% of which appear only once. The sequencing sample was made of peripheral blood. The receptors here all came from a man aged 50 to 60 with acute or convalescent COVID-19.

The rearrangement links TRBV11-2 to TRBJ2-1; D possibly corresponds to TRBD1 (6 bases). V lost 5 bases and J 3 bases, leaving 8 bases between the germline ends. CDR3 length equals 13 residues. The germline CDR1 and CDR2 sequences are SGHAT and FQNNGV. The CDR3 sequence: CASSLDSYNEQFF. The CDR3 DNA reads TGTGCCAGCAGCCTGGACAGCTACAATGAGCAGTTCTTC.

The V gene is TRBV7-8, the J gene TRBJ1-5, with TRBD1 matching over 8 bases. Trimming removed 4 bases from V and 0 bases from J; junction bases left unmatched: 14. The germline V gene encodes CDR1 SGHVS and CDR2 FQNEAQ. The CDR3 has 19 residues. CDR3 region: CASSSHGQGGAGSNQPQHF. The CDR3 region has the DNA TGTGCCAGCAGCTCCCACGGACAGGGTGGGGCGGGTAGCAATCAGCCCCAGCATTTT.

The rearrangement links TRBV6-5 to TRBJ1-1; no clear D. The length of the CDR3 is 12 residues. Trimming removed 5 bases from V and 1 base from J, with 5 bases in between. Germline V gene sequence: CDR1 MNHEY, CDR2 SVGAGI. CDR3 amino acids: CASSTGNTEAFF. The DNA of the CDR3 is TGTGCCAGCAGTACCGGGAACACTGAAGCTTTCTTT.

This rearrangement joins TRBV7-2 to TRBJ2-1; 8 nucleotides match TRBD2. The V segment lost 8 bases and the J segment 1 base; nucleotides outside the gene matches: 4. CDR1 SGHTA and CDR2 FQGNSA come from the germline V gene. CDR3 length: 14 amino acids. The CDR3 DNA is TGTGCCAGCTCACCTAGCGGGTCCTACAATGAGCAGTTCTTC. This encodes CASSPSGSYNEQFF. Full variable domain (missing parts from reference TRBV7-2 and TRBJ2-1): GAGVSQSPSNKVTEKGKDVELRCDPISGHTALYWYRQSLGQGLEFLIYFQGNSAPDKSGLPSDRFSAERTGGSVSTLTIQRTQQEDSAVYLCASSPSGSYNEQFFGPGTRLTVL.

The J gene is TRBJ2-5, the V gene TRBV9; tentatively, D is TRBD1 (5 bases). The CDR3 is 15 residues long. CDR1 is SGDLS, CDR2 YYNGEE, per germline. V was trimmed by 4 bases and J by 0 bases, leaving 13 bases between them. The CDR3: CASSRVGQHQETQYF. As DNA, the CDR3 is TGTGCCAGCAGCCGGGTGGGGCAGCACCAAGAGACCCAGTACTTC. Full variable domain (remainder filled in from reference TRBV9 and TRBJ2-5): DSGVTQTPKHLITATGQRVTLRCSPRSGDLSVYWYQQSLDQGLQFLIQYYNGEERAKGNILERFSAQQFPDLHSELNLSSLELGDSALYFCASSRVGQHQETQYFGPGTRLLVL.

The gene calls are TRBV2 and TRBJ2-3, with 10 bases lining up with TRBD2. This CDR3 region has 15 residues. From germline, CDR1 is SNHLY and CDR2 FYNNEI. Trimming removed 2 bases from V and 5 bases from J; junction bases left unmatched: 4. The CDR3 DNA follows: TGTGCCAGCAGTGAATCTAGCGGGAGAGTAGATACGCAGTATTTT. This gives the protein CASSESSGRVDTQYF.

The gene calls are TRBV6-2 or TRBV6-3 and TRBJ2-7; D uncertain. The CDR3 consists of 14 residues. Germline CDR1 is MNHEY and CDR2 is SVGEGT. The chain's CDR3 is CAGSYERSSYEQYV. CDR3 bases: TGTGCCGGCAGTTACGAACGGAGCTCCTACGAGCAGTACGTC.

The chain has TRBV5-4 and TRBJ2-4, with D possibly matching TRBD2 (6 bases). Trimming took off 4 bases at V and 0 bases at J, with 17 bases between the two ends. CDR3 length: 17 amino acids. Germline CDR1 is SGHNT and CDR2 is YYREEE (reference sequence). CDR3 bases: TGTGCCAGCAGCACGCGGCGGGGAACGCGAGCCAAAAACATTCAGTACTTC. Protein product: CASSTRRGTRAKNIQYF.

The rearrangement joins TRBV6-2 or TRBV6-3 to TRBJ2-2, with D hard to call. Trimming took 2 bases from V and 4 from J, leaving 17 bases between them. This CDR3 spans 17 amino acids. Germline assignment: CDR1 MNHEY and CDR2 SVGEGT. The CDR3 bases are TGTGCCAGCAGTTACCCGCGAGGTGCTCGAGGCACCGGGGAGCTGTTTTTT. Protein product: CASSYPRGARGTGELFF.

The chain combines TRBV4-3 with TRBJ2-5; 8 bases agree with TRBD2. The CDR3 covers 16 residues. The V segment lost 4 bases and the J segment 4 bases; nucleotides outside the gene matches: 11. Germline V lookup: CDR1 LGHNA, CDR2 YSLEER. CDR3 sequence: CASSPGGAGGGETQYF. The CDR3 nucleotides read TGCGCCAGCAGCCCTGGGGGGGCGGGGGGCGGAGAGACCCAGTACTTC.

This clone was recorded once. As DNA, the CDR3 is TGTGCCAGCAGCCAAGAGGACAGGGGCTATGGCTACACCTTC. Encoded protein: CASSQEDRGYGYTF. The chain couples TRBV3-1 (or the pseudogene TRBV3-2) to TRBJ1-2; 9 bases map to TRBD1. V trimming: 0 bases; J trimming: 4 bases; junction bases outside the gene matches: 0. The CDR3 totals 14 residues. CDR1 is LGHDT, CDR2 YNNKEL, per germline (reference sequence).

The CDR3 DNA reads as TGTGCCAGCAGACTGGACAGGGGGGACCAAGAGACCCAGTACTTC. Its protein product is CASRLDRGDQETQYF. This chain connects TRBV7-6 to TRBJ2-5; 10 nucleotides match TRBD1. Germline V gene data show CDR1 as SGHVS and CDR2 as FNYEAQ. V trimming: 6 bases; J trimming: 0 bases; junction bases outside the gene matches: 4. The CDR3 loop spans 15 amino acids.

The chain couples TRBV6-5 to TRBJ2-6, with D possibly TRBD1 on 5 matching bases. The CDR3 extends over 16 amino acids. With 3 bases removed from V and 4 bases from J, the gap between germline ends came to 13 bases. CDR1 is MNHEY and CDR2 is SVGAGI in the germline V gene. The CDR3 region is CASSYDSSVGANVLTF. In DNA form, the CDR3 reads TGTGCCAGCAGTTATGACAGCTCCGTCGGGGCCAACGTCCTGACTTTC.

The chain joins TRBV6-2 or TRBV6-3 to TRBJ2-1, with D unresolved. CDR3 length: 13 amino acids. V dropped 5 bases and J dropped 7 bases, with 12 bases sitting between them. CDR1 MNHEY and CDR2 SVGEGT come from the germline V gene. CDR3 sequence: CASSLVGWNEQFF. The CDR3 region has the DNA TGTGCCAGCAGTCTAGTCGGTTGGAATGAGCAGTTCTTC.

This clone came up once. Other DNA sequences in this specimen translate into the identical CDR3. The DNA of the CDR3 is TGTGCCAGCAGTCGGACAGGGGGCACTGAAGCTTTCTTT. Encoded protein: CASSRTGGTEAFF. The chain joins TRBV12-3 or TRBV12-4 to TRBJ1-1; 10 bases agree with TRBD1. This CDR3 is built from 13 residues. V shed 5 bases, J shed 4 bases, and the junction held 1 base outside the gene matches.

The V gene is TRBV3-1 (or the pseudogene TRBV3-2), the J gene TRBJ2-2; 7 positions match TRBD2. Germline V lookup: CDR1 LGHDT, CDR2 YNNKEL (reference sequence). Unmatched junction bases numbered 5, after V lost 0 bases and J lost 4 bases. This CDR3 is 16 amino acids long. The CDR3 here is CASSQDRLASTGELFF. CDR3 DNA: TGTGCCAGCAGCCAAGACAGACTAGCAAGCACCGGGGAGCTGTTTTTT.

The chain recombines TRBV4-3 with TRBJ2-1, with 16 bases matching TRBD2. The CDR3 length is 20 residues. V was pared by 1 base and J by 4 bases, with 10 bases of the junction left unmatched. CDR1 and CDR2 from the germline V gene are LGHNA and YSLEER. In nucleotides, the CDR3 is TGCGCCAGCAGCCAAGTTGTGGGACTAGCGGGGGGGCCCGGGTACAATGAGCAGTTCTTC. Protein sequence: CASSQVVGLAGGPGYNEQFF.

Points on this clone: Other nucleotide sequences in the sample specify the same CDR3. The chain uses TRBV7-2 and TRBJ1-2, with D possibly being TRBD1 (5 bases). The CDR3 runs 14 residues. Trimming pared 0 bases from V and 4 bases from J, leaving 9 bases between. The germline V gene encodes CDR1 SGHTA and CDR2 FQGNSA. CDR3 nucleotide sequence: TGTGCCAGCAGCTTAGCCCGGGGGTCCTATGGCTACACCTTC. It encodes CASSLARGSYGYTF.

The chain is built from TRBV7-8 and TRBJ2-5; 7 positions agree with TRBD2. The CDR3 covers 16 residues. Germline V CDR1 and CDR2: SGHVS, FQNEAQ. V shed 7 bases and J 7 bases; nucleotides not matched to a gene: 18. As DNA, the CDR3 is TGTGCCAGCATCCATTCCGACGGAGCGGGAAGGCGGACCCAGTACTTC. As protein: CASIHSDGAGRRTQYF.

This chain links TRBV9 with TRBJ1-2; D not resolved. V gave up 4 bases and J gave up 6 bases, with 16 bases separating them. The CDR3 is 14 residues long. Looked up from germline, CDR1 is SGDLS and CDR2 is YYNGEE. For the CDR3, the DNA is TGTGCCAGCAGCCTCTCGGGGATCCCCGATGGCTACACCTTC. This sequence encodes CASSLSGIPDGYTF. The whole variable domain, remainder taken from reference TRBV9 and TRBJ1-2, is DSGVTQTPKHLITATGQRVTLRCSPRSGDLSVYWYQQSLDQGLQFLIQYYNGEERAKGNILERFSAQQFPDLHSELNLSSLELGDSALYFCASSLSGIPDGYTFGSGTRLTVV.